The sequence of this T cell receptor (beta chain) was determined in a study of blood T cell repertoires in COVID-19. Study background: The origin of the acute and convalescent COVID-19 samples was the United States, Italy and Spain. Sources were T cells, B-cell-depleted T cells, or PBMCs; the material itself was cDNA or gDNA.

Authors' processing steps: It was from reference gene primer amplification that nucleated cell counts were estimated. The data were produced by immunoSEQ multiplex PCR, yet TCRdb's version contains in-frame clones alone and is incomplete. The V and J calls and clone size are taken from that table; D and trimming were inferred from the DNA. This sample yields some 50,000 clones, of which about 90% are seen a single time; around a sixth belongs to the top ten. V was cut by 5 bases and J by 4 bases, with 23 bases left in between. The germline CDR1 and CDR2 sequences are SGHTA and FQGNSA. CDR3 length: 17 residues. In this sample, this clone turned up a few times.

The chain joins TRBV7-2 to TRBJ1-1; a weak D match, TRBD1 (5 bases). The clonotype was recovered from a human donor in a cohort sampled during active COVID-19. What was sequenced was peripheral blood. The DNA for the CDR3 is TGTGCCAGCAGCCTGGGGGGGGGAGAGGGTCTGTTCACTGAAGCTTTCTTT. Protein product: CASSLGGGEGLFTEAFF.